This is a list of T cell receptor beta chains from one sample in a study of patients and donors after allogeneic stem cell transplantation. Using its own MiXCR run on the RT-PCR reads, TCRdb lists one record per CDR3 protein. The sample has some 880,000 distinct CDR3 sequences; about a sixth are singletons. Specimen: blood, either unsorted or a sorted T cell fraction (not recorded which). These receptors all come from a human donor who was either an allogeneic HSCT recipient or a stem cell or donor lymphocyte infusion donor (not recorded which). It is not recorded whose cells these are; they may come from a transplant donor. CDR3s include the opening cysteine and the closing phenylalanine or tryptophan. The D gene is left open where the match is weak. For some rows the clone size is stated as once, few or many, or as a class when expanded; others skip it.

d_call clone_size j_call v_call cdr3_aa cdr3_nt
. few TRBJ2-2 TRBV12-3/TRBV12-4 CASSSLRGGGELFF TGTGCCAGCAGTTCCCTCAGGGGGGGCGGGGAGCTGTTTTTT
. . TRBJ1-2 TRBV12-3/TRBV12-4 CASSWVGLANYGYTF TGTGCCAGCAGTTGGGTTGGGCTCGCTAACTATGGCTACACCTTC
. . TRBJ2-7 TRBV14 CASSHDNRRHGEQYF TGTGCCAGCAGCCATGATAACAGGAGACACGGGGAGCAGTACTTC
. few TRBJ2-1 TRBV24-1 CATAPDRAYNEQFF TGTGCCACCGCTCCGGACAGAGCATACAATGAGCAGTTCTTC
. . TRBJ2-7 TRBV7-6 CASSLGGSPEQYF TGTGCCAGCAGCTTAGGGGGCAGCCCCGAGCAGTACTTC
. . TRBJ2-1 TRBV6-6 CASSYYANEQFF TGTGCCAGCAGTTACTACGCCAATGAGCAGTTCTTC
. . TRBJ1-1 TRBV4-3 CASSQDHAEAFF TGCGCCAGCAGCCAAGACCATGCTGAAGCTTTCTTT
. many TRBJ2-1 TRBV29-1 CSVHGYNEQFF TGCAGCGTTCACGGTTACAATGAGCAGTTCTTC
TRBD1 . TRBJ2-1 TRBV27 CASSRYDRVFYNEQFF TGTGCCAGCAGCCGATACGACAGGGTTTTCTACAATGAGCAGTTCTTC
. . TRBJ2-7 TRBV27 CASSPQGQRVAGQYF TGTGCCAGCAGTCCTCAGGGACAGAGGGTAGCGGGGCAGTACTTC
. . TRBJ1-4 TRBV5-1 CASSLFSGEKLFF TGCGCCAGCAGCTTGTTCAGTGGCGAAAAACTGTTTTTT
. few TRBJ2-5 TRBV5-1 CASSLPRPHETQYF TGCGCCAGCAGCTTGCCCAGGCCCCACGAGACCCAGTACTTC
TRBD1 few TRBJ2-5 TRBV2 CATGTAQETQYF TGTGCCACTGGGACAGCTCAAGAGACCCAGTACTTC
TRBD1 few TRBJ1-5 TRBV12-3/TRBV12-4 CASSHDRVNQPQHF TGTGCCAGCAGCCATGACAGGGTCAATCAGCCCCAGCATTTT
. few TRBJ1-1 TRBV6-1 CASRRTRNEAFF TGTGCCAGCAGAAGGACAAGAAATGAAGCTTTCTTT
. few TRBJ2-5 TRBV5-6 CASSLDGRFETQYF TGTGCCAGCAGCTTGGACGGAAGGTTTGAGACCCAGTACTTC
. few TRBJ1-6 TRBV7-6 CASSQTVGAPLHF TGTGCCAGCAGCCAGACGGTTGGGGCACCCCTCCACTTT
. few TRBJ1-6 TRBV20-1 CSARDPRGGRSWYSPLHF TGCAGTGCTAGAGATCCTCGCGGGGGGAGGTCTTGGTATTCACCCCTCCACTTT
. . TRBJ1-2 TRBV6-1 CASCRIQGLSYGYTF TGTGCCAGCTGTCGGATTCAGGGGCTCAGCTATGGCTACACCTTC
. . TRBJ2-1 TRBV6-2/TRBV6-3 CASSYSWGVNEQFF TGTGCCAGCAGTTACTCGTGGGGGGTCAATGAGCAGTTCTTC
TRBD1 . TRBJ2-7 TRBV6-5 CASSYSPGQGPYEQYF TGTGCCAGCAGTTACTCACCGGGACAGGGACCCTACGAGCAGTACTTC
TRBD1 . TRBJ1-1 TRBV11-2 CASSQNRGLGTEAFF TGTGCCAGCAGCCAGAACAGGGGTCTGGGCACTGAAGCTTTCTTT
. . TRBJ1-2 TRBV27 CASSFLQGRTHGYTF TGTGCCAGCAGTTTTTTGCAAGGGCGAACTCATGGCTACACCTTC
. few TRBJ2-5 TRBV15 CATSRGSIDEGQETQYF TGTGCCACCAGCAGGGGTTCAATAGACGAGGGCCAAGAGACCCAGTACTTC
. . TRBJ2-2 TRBV4-3 CASSPDRSNTGELFF TGCGCCAGCAGCCCAGACAGATCGAACACCGGGGAGCTGTTTTTT